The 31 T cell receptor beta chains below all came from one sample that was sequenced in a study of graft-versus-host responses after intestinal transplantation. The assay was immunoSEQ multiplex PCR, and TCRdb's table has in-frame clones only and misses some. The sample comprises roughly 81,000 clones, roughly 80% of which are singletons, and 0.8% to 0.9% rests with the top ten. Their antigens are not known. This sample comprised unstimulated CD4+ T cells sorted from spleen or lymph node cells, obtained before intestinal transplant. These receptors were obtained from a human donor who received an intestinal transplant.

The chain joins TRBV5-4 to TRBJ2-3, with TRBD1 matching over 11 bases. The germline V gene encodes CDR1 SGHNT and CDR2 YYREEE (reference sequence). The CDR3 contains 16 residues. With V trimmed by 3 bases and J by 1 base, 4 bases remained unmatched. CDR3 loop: CASSSGQGAGTDTQYF. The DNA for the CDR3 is TGTGCCAGCAGCTCCGGACAGGGGGCGGGCACAGATACGCAGTATTTT.

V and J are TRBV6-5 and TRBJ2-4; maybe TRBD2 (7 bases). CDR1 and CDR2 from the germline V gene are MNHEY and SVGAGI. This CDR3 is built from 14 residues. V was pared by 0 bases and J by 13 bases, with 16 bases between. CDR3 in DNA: TGTGCCAGCAGTTACTCGAGGGTGGGGGGGCTCCAGTACTTC. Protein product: CASSYSRVGGLQYF.

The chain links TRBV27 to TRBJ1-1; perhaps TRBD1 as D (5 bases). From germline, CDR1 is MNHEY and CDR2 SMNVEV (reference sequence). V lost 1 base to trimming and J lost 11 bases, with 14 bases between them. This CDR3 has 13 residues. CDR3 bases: TGTGCCAGCAGTTTATTGCAGGGCCTGGGGGCTTTCTTT. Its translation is CASSLLQGLGAFF.

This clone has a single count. As DNA, the CDR3 is TGCAGCGTCCAGGAGGGGCTCGGGCAGTATTTT. As protein: CSVQEGLGQYF. V gene TRBV29-1 combines with J gene TRBJ2-3, with a tentative D call TRBD2 (6 bases). Trimming left V 6 bases short and J 11 bases short, with 15 bases between. CDR3 size: 11 residues. Germline CDR1 reads SQVTM; CDR2 reads ANQGSEA.

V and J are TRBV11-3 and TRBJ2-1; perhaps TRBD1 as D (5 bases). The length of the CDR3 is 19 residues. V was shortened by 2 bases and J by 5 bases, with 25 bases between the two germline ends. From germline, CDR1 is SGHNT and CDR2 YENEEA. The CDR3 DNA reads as TGTGCCAGCAGCTTACTTCGGACATTAGTCCTTCGATACAACAATGAGCAGTTCTTC. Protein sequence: CASSLLRTLVLRYNNEQFF. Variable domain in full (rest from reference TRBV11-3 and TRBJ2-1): EAGVVQSPRYKIIEKKQPVAFWCNPISGHNTLYWYLQNLGQGPELLIRYENEEAVDDSQLPKDRFSAERLKGVDSTLKIQPAELGDSAVYLCASSLLRTLVLRYNNEQFFGPGTRLTVL.

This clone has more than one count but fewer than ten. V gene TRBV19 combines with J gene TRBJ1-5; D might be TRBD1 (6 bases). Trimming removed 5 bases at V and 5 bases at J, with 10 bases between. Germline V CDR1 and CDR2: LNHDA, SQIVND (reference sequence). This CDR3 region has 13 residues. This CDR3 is CASSAGAYQPQHF. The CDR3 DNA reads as TGTGCCAGTAGTGCAGGGGCCTATCAGCCCCAGCATTTT. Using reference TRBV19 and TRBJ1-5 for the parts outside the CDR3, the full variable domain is DGGITQSPKYLFRKEGQNVTLSCEQNLNHDAMYWYRQDPGQGLRLIYYSQIVNDFQKGDIAEGYSVSREKKESFPLTVTSAQKNPTAFYLCASSAGAYQPQHFGDGTRLSIL.

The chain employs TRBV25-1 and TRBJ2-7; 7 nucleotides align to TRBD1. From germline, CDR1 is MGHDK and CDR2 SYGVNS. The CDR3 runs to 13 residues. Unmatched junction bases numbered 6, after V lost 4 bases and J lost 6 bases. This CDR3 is CASSARQGGEQYF. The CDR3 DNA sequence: TGTGCCAGCAGTGCCCGACAGGGTGGCGAGCAGTACTTC.

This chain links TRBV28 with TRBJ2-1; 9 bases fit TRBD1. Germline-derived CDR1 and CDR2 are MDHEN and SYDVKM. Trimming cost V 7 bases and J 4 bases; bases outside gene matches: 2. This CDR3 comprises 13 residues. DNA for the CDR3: TGTGCCAGCAAGGGACAGGGTTACAATGAGCAGTTCTTC. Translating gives CASKGQGYNEQFF.

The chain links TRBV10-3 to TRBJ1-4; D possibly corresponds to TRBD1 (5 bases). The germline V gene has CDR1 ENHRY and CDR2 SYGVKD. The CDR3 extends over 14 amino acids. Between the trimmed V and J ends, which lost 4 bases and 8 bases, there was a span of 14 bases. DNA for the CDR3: TGTGCCATCAGTGGGGGCAGGGAGGGAGAAAAACTGTTTTTT. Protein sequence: CAISGGREGEKLFF.

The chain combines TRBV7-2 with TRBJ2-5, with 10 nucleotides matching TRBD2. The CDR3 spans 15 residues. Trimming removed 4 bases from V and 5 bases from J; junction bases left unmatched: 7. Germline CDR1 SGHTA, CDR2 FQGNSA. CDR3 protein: CASSSSGGAWETQYF. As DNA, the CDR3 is TGTGCCAGCAGCTCGAGCGGGGGGGCATGGGAGACCCAGTACTTC.

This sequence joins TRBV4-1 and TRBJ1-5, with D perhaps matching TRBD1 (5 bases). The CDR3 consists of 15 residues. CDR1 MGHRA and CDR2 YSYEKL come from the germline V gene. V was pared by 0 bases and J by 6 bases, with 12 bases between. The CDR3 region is CASSQEWQGGQPQHF. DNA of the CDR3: TGCGCCAGCAGCCAAGAATGGCAGGGAGGTCAGCCCCAGCATTTT.

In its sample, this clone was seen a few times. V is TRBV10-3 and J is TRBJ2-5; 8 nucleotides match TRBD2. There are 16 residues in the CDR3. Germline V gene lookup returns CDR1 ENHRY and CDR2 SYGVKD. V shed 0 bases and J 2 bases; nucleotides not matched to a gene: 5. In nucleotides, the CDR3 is TGTGCCATCAGTGAGTCCCGGGGGGGCCTTCAAGAGACCCAGTACTTC. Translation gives CAISESRGGLQETQYF.

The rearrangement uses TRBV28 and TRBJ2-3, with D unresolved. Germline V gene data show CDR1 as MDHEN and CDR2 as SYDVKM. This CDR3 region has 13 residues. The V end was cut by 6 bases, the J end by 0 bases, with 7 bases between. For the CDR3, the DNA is TGTGCCAGCAGGTCCCCTAGCACAGATACGCAGTATTTT. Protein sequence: CASRSPSTDTQYF.

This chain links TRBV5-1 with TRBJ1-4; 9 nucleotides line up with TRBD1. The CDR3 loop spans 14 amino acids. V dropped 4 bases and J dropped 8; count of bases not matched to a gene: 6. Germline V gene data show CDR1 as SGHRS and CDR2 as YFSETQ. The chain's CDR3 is CASSRPGQGEKLFF. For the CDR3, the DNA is TGCGCCAGCAGCCGCCCGGGACAGGGCGAAAAACTGTTTTTT.

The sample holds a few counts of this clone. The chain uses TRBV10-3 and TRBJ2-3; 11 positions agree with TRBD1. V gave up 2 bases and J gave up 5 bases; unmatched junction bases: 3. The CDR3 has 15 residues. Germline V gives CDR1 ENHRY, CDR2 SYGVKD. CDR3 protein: CAISEPGQGVDTQYF. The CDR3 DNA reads TGTGCCATCAGTGAGCCGGGACAGGGGGTAGATACGCAGTATTTT.

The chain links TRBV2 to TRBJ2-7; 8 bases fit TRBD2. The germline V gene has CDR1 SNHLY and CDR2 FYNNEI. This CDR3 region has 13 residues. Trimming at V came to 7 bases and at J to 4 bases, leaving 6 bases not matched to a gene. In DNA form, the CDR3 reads TGTGCCAGCAAGGGACTAGTTCGGTACGAGCAGTACTTC. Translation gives CASKGLVRYEQYF.

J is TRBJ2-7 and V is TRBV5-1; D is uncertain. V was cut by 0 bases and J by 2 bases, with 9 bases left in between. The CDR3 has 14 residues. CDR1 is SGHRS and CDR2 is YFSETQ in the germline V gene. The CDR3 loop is CASSLVVGAYEQYF. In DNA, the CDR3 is TGCGCCAGCAGCTTGGTAGTGGGCGCCTACGAGCAGTACTTC.

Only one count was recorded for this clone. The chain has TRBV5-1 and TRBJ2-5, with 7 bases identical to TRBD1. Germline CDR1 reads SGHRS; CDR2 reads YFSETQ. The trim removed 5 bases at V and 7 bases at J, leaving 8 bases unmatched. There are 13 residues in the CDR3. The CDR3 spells CASRKTGVGTQYF. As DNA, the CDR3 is TGCGCCAGCAGGAAAACAGGGGTGGGGACCCAGTACTTC.

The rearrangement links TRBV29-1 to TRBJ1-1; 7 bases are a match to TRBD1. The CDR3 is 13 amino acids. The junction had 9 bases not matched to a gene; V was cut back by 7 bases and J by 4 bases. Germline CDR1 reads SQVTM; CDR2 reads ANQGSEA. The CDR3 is CSASRQGGTEAFF. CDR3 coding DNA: TGCAGCGCAAGTCGACAGGGTGGCACTGAAGCTTTCTTT.

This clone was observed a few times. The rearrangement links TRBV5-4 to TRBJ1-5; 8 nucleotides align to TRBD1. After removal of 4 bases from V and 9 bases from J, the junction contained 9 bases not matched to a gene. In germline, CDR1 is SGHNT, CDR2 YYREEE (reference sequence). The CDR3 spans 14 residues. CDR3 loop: CASSPNQGAGPQHF. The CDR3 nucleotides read TGTGCCAGCAGCCCTAATCAGGGGGCAGGGCCCCAGCATTTT.

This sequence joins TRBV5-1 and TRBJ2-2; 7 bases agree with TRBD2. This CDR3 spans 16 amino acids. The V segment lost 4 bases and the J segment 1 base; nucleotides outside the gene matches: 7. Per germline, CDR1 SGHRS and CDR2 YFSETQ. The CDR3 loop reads CASSPGGGWNTGELFF. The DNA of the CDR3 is TGCGCCAGCAGCCCGGGAGGCGGGTGGAACACCGGGGAGCTGTTTTTT.

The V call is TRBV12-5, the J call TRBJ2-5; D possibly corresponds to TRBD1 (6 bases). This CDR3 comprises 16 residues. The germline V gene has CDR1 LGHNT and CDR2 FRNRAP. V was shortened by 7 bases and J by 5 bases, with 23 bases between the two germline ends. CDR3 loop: CASASHWQGILETQYF. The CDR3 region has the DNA TGTGCTAGTGCTTCCCATTGGCAGGGGATCTTGGAGACCCAGTACTTC.

Here the CDR3 reads CASRPTGFLGYTF. The CDR3 DNA sequence: TGTGCCAGCAGGCCTACAGGTTTCTTAGGCTACACCTTC. This sequence joins TRBV2 and TRBJ1-2; possible D gene TRBD1, 5 bases. V lost 6 bases, J lost 8 bases, and 16 bases lay in between. CDR3 size: 13 residues. The germline V gene encodes CDR1 SNHLY and CDR2 FYNNEI.

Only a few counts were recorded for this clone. This CDR3 is CASSSRWRGAEQYF. The CDR3 DNA reads TGTGCCAGCAGTTCCCGGTGGCGCGGTGCCGAGCAGTACTTC. This chain joins TRBV6-5 and TRBJ2-7; D gene ambiguous. In germline, CDR1 is MNHEY, CDR2 SVGAGI. The CDR3 loop spans 14 amino acids. The V end lost 4 bases, the J end lost 6 bases, and 16 bases lay between the germline ends.

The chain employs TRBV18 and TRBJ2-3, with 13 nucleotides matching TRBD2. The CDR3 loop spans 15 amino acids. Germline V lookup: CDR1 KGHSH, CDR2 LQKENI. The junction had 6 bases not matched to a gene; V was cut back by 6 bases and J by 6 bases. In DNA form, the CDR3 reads TGTGCCAGCTCCCCCGGGACTAGCGGGATTGATACGCAGTATTTT. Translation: CASSPGTSGIDTQYF.

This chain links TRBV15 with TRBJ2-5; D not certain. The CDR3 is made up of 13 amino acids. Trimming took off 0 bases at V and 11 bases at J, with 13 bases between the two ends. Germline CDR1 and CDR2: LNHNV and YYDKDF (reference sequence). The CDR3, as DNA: TGTGCCACCAGCAGAGATGGGCCGCGTGAGCAGTACTTC. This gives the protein CATSRDGPREQYF.

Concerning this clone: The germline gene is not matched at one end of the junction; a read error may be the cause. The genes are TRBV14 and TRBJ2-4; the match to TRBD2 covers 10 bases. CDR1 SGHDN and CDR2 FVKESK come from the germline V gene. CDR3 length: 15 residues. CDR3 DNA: TGTGCCAGCGGCCAACAAAGCGGGAGGGAAAACATTCAGTACTTC. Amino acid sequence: CASGQQSGRENIQYF.

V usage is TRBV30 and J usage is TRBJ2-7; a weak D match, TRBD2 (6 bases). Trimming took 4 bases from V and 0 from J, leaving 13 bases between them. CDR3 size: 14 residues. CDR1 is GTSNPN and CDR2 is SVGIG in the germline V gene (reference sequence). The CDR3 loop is CAWTPGLTSYEQYF. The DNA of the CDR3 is TGTGCCTGGACCCCGGGACTGACCTCCTACGAGCAGTACTTC.

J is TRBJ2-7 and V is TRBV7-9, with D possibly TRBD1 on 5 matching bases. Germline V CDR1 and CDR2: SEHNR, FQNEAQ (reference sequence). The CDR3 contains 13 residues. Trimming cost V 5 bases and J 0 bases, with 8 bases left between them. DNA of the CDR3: TGTGCCAGCAGCCTGGACATCTCCTACGAGCAGTACTTC. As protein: CASSLDISYEQYF.

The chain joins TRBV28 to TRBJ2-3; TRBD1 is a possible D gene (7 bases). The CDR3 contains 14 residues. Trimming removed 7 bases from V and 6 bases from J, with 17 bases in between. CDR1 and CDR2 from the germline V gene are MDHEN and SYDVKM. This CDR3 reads CASTIGGGWDTQYF. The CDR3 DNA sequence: TGTGCCAGCACCATAGGAGGGGGCTGGGATACGCAGTATTTT.

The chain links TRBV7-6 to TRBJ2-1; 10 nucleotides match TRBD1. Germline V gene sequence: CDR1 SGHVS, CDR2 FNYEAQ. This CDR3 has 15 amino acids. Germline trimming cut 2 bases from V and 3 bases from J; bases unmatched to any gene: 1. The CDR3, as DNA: TGTGCCAGCAGCTTAAGGACAGGGGGCTACAATGAGCAGTTCTTC. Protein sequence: CASSLRTGGYNEQFF.